These 21 T cell receptor beta chains were sequenced from one sample in a study of CD8+ T cells in alopecia areata. As the sequencing template, cDNA was produced by extracting RNA and reverse transcribing it. TCRdb keeps only in-frame clones here, not all; method: immunoSEQ multiplex PCR. The table has 170,000 or so clones, roughly 60% seen once. The sequencing here drew on CD4+ T cells sorted from blood, taken at week 0. Receptors originate from a human donor with alopecia areata.

This clone was detected only a few times. This chain links TRBV29-1 with TRBJ1-1; D gene ambiguous. Trimming removed 4 bases from V and 4 bases from J, with 10 bases in between. Germline V gene data show CDR1 as SQVTM and CDR2 as ANQGSEA. This CDR3 has 12 residues. The CDR3 reads CSVGERGTEAFF. CDR3 nucleotides: TGCAGCGTTGGTGAGCGCGGCACTGAAGCTTTCTTT.

This clone was seen a single time. The chain employs TRBV12-5 and TRBJ1-1, with D unresolved. The germline CDR1 and CDR2 sequences are LGHNT and FRNRAP. V gave up 2 bases and J gave up 7 bases, with 11 bases separating them. The CDR3 contains 13 residues. DNA of the CDR3: TGTGCTAGTGGTTTGACGGGGATACTTGAAGCTTTCTTT. As protein: CASGLTGILEAFF. Looking up the rest from reference TRBV12-5 and TRBJ1-1 gives the full variable domain: DARVTQTPRHKVTEMGQEVTMRCQPILGHNTVFWYRQTMMQGLELLAYFRNRAPLDDSGMPKDRFSAEMPDATLATLKIQPSEPRDSAVYFCASGLTGILEAFFGQGTRLTVV.

The CDR3 region is CAISAVGYNIQYF. The CDR3 region has the DNA TGTGCCATCAGTGCGGTGGGGTATAACATTCAGTACTTC. The chain combines TRBV10-3 with TRBJ2-4; D unclear. CDR3 length equals 13 residues. Trimming took 4 bases from V and 7 from J, leaving 11 bases between them. CDR1 ENHRY and CDR2 SYGVKD come from the germline V gene.

The genes are TRBV30 and TRBJ2-1; D may match TRBD1 or TRBD2 (6 bases each). V was pared by 7 bases and J by 3 bases, with 16 bases between. Germline-derived CDR1 and CDR2 are GTSNPN and SVGIG (reference sequence). The CDR3 has 14 amino acids. The DNA of the CDR3 is TGTGCCTCCTCACGGGGGCGGAACTACAATGAGCAGTTCTTC. Its translation is CASSRGRNYNEQFF.

The J gene is TRBJ1-1, the V gene TRBV9; 7 nucleotides match TRBD1. Germline V gene data show CDR1 as SGDLS and CDR2 as YYNGEE. Germline trimming cut 4 bases from V and 0 bases from J; bases unmatched to any gene: 6. This CDR3 region has 15 residues. The CDR3 protein is CASSPQGGMNTEAFF. In DNA, the CDR3 is TGTGCCAGCAGCCCCCAGGGGGGTATGAACACTGAAGCTTTCTTT.

As concerns this clone: Other DNA sequences in the sample encode the same CDR3. This chain connects TRBV18 to TRBJ1-1; a weak D match, TRBD1 (6 bases). Germline CDR1 reads KGHSH; CDR2 reads LQKENI. The CDR3 has 14 amino acids. Trimming removed 3 bases at V and 3 bases at J, with 11 bases between. The chain's CDR3 is CASSPRGLDTEAFF. The CDR3, as DNA: TGTGCCAGCTCACCCAGGGGTCTGGACACTGAAGCTTTCTTT.

The rearrangement uses TRBV5-6 and TRBJ2-3; tentatively, D is TRBD1 or TRBD2 (5 bases each). The CDR3 has 14 amino acids. Germline V CDR1 and CDR2: SGHDT, YYEEEE. Trimming removed 0 bases from V and 2 bases from J, with 7 bases in between. CDR3 protein: CASSLVGVTDTQYF. As DNA, the CDR3 is TGTGCCAGCAGCTTGGTGGGGGTCACAGATACGCAGTATTTT.

The CDR3 spells CASSSSIVGYTF. In nucleotides, the CDR3 is TGTGCCAGCAGCTCGTCCATAGTAGGCTACACCTTC. The rearrangement joins TRBV7-2 to TRBJ1-2, with D uncertain. Germline CDR1 reads SGHTA; CDR2 reads FQGNSA. V dropped 4 bases and J dropped 8 bases, with 11 bases sitting between them. The CDR3 consists of 12 residues. Based on the CDR3 plus reference TRBV7-2 and TRBJ1-2, the full variable domain is GAGVSQSPSNKVTEKGKDVELRCDPISGHTALYWYRQSLGQGLEFLIYFQGNSAPDKSGLPSDRFSAERTGGSVSTLTIQRTQQEDSAVYLCASSSSIVGYTFGSGTRLTVV.

This clone was detected a few times. V gene TRBV29-1 combines with J gene TRBJ1-1; D is possibly TRBD1 (6 bases). The CDR3 consists of 11 residues. Germline CDR1 reads SQVTM; CDR2 reads ANQGSEA. V lost 7 bases to trimming and J lost 6 bases, with 12 bases between them. CDR3 bases: TGCAGCGGCAACAGGGCCTCTGAAGCTTTCTTT. Translation: CSGNRASEAFF.

This clone has just a few counts. This CDR3 is also generated by other DNA sequences in the sample. V gene TRBV29-1 combines with J gene TRBJ1-2, with D hard to call. V was shortened by 2 bases and J by 5 bases, with 6 bases between the two germline ends. CDR3 size: 11 residues. Germline V CDR1 and CDR2: SQVTM, ANQGSEA. The CDR3 coding sequence is TGCAGCGTTGAAAGAGTTTATGGCTACACCTTC. Its translation is CSVERVYGYTF.

A remark on this clone: This sample also contains other DNA sequences that code for the same CDR3. The V gene is TRBV25-1, the J gene TRBJ2-2; D remains unclear. V gave up 5 bases and J gave up 5 bases, with 9 bases separating them. Germline V gene lookup returns CDR1 MGHDK and CDR2 SYGVNS. The CDR3 is 13 residues long. CDR3 in DNA: TGTGCCAGCAGTTCGGTAGGGACCGGGGAGCTGTTTTTT. It is translated as CASSSVGTGELFF. Variable domain in full (rest from reference TRBV25-1 and TRBJ2-2): EADIYQTPRYLVIGTGKKITLECSQTMGHDKMYWYQQDPGMELHLIHYSYGVNSTEKGDLSSESTVSRIRTEHFPLTLESARPSHTSQYLCASSSVGTGELFFGEGSRLTVL.

The CDR3 protein is CAWHGQGHSPLHF. In DNA, the CDR3 is TGTGCCTGGCACGGACAGGGCCATTCACCCCTCCACTTT. This chain joins TRBV30 and TRBJ1-6; 8 bases match TRBD1. The V gene end was trimmed by 5 bases and the J gene end by 8 bases; junction bases not matched to a gene: 5. Germline V gene data show CDR1 as GTSNPN and CDR2 as SVGIG (reference sequence). CDR3 length equals 13 residues.

The rearrangement joins TRBV5-1 to TRBJ2-7; TRBD1 aligns across 7 bases. Germline V gives CDR1 SGHRS, CDR2 YFSETQ. The V gene end was trimmed by 4 bases and the J gene end by 3 bases; junction bases not matched to a gene: 7. The CDR3 has 14 residues. CDR3 sequence reads: CASSPGQSVYEQYF. The CDR3 region has the DNA TGCGCCAGCAGCCCGGGACAGTCTGTCTACGAGCAGTACTTC. Full variable domain (remainder filled in from reference TRBV5-1 and TRBJ2-7): KAGVTQTPRYLIKTRGQQVTLSCSPISGHRSVSWYQQTPGQGLQFLFEYFSETQRNKGNFPGRFSGRQFSNSRSEMNVSTLELGDSALYLCASSPGQSVYEQYFGPGTRLTVT.

This clone was observed a few times. The sample holds other DNA sequences that translate to the same CDR3. The DNA of the CDR3 is TGCAGCGTTGAAGGCAGCTTGAACACTGAAGCTTTCTTT. It encodes CSVEGSLNTEAFF. The chain couples TRBV29-1 to TRBJ1-1, with D unresolved. Between the trimmed V and J ends, which lost 1 base and 0 bases, there was a span of 6 bases. Germline V CDR1 and CDR2: SQVTM, ANQGSEA. The CDR3 has 13 amino acids.

The CDR3 bases are TGTGCCAGCAGCGTCATAGGGGCTGGAGGGGGACAAGAGACCCAGTACTTC. Amino acid sequence: CASSVIGAGGGQETQYF. The chain recombines TRBV9 with TRBJ2-5; D could derive from TRBD1 or TRBD2 (6 bases each). Germline V gene lookup returns CDR1 SGDLS and CDR2 YYNGEE. The V end lost 2 bases, the J end lost 2 bases, and 19 bases lay between the germline ends. This CDR3 is 17 amino acids long.

V and J are TRBV10-2 and TRBJ2-7, with 8 bases fitting TRBD1. CDR3 length equals 14 residues. Trimming removed 5 bases from V and 3 bases from J; junction bases left unmatched: 6. Germline V gene data show CDR1 as WSHSY and CDR2 as SAAADI. The CDR3 loop reads CASSLDRVLYEQYF. The CDR3 coding sequence is TGCGCCAGCAGTCTGGACAGGGTCCTCTACGAGCAGTACTTC.

The CDR3 reads CASSQGSNIQYF. CDR3 nucleotides: TGTGCCAGTAGTCAGGGATCGAACATTCAGTACTTC. The genes are TRBV19 and TRBJ2-4; weak D call: TRBD1 (5 bases). The CDR3 is 12 amino acids. Germline V gene lookup returns CDR1 LNHDA and CDR2 SQIVND (reference sequence). Trimming cost V 5 bases and J 7 bases, with 9 bases left between them.

The V and J genes are TRBV27 and TRBJ1-2; 7 positions agree with TRBD1. V shed 3 bases, J shed 2 bases, and the junction held 9 bases outside the gene matches. From germline, CDR1 is MNHEY and CDR2 SMNVEV (reference sequence). This CDR3 has 16 residues. The CDR3: CASSFSTGAKNYGYTF. DNA for the CDR3: TGTGCCAGCAGTTTCTCCACAGGGGCCAAAAACTATGGCTACACCTTC.

A word on this clone: This same CDR3 is encoded by further DNA sequences in the sample. The chain uses TRBV29-1 and TRBJ2-7; 8 bases line up with TRBD1. The CDR3 has 14 amino acids. The germline CDR1 and CDR2 sequences are SQVTM and ANQGSEA. The junction had 5 bases not matched to a gene; V was cut back by 4 bases and J by 0 bases. CDR3 in DNA: TGCAGCGTTGCCGGGACAGGTAGCTCCTACGAGCAGTACTTC. Protein product: CSVAGTGSSYEQYF.

This clone was counted a few times. J is TRBJ2-3 and V is TRBV27, with D uncertain. There are 15 residues in the CDR3. V shed 3 bases and J shed 2 bases, with 12 bases lying between them. CDR1 is MNHEY, CDR2 SMNVEV, per germline (reference sequence). The DNA for the CDR3 is TGTGCCAGCAGTTTCCTCCCCTTACTCACAGATACGCAGTATTTT. This translates into CASSFLPLLTDTQYF.

This clone turned up a few times. The gene calls are TRBV29-1 and TRBJ2-7; possible D gene TRBD2, 5 bases. The CDR3 is 14 amino acids. The V gene's germline CDR1 is SQVTM and CDR2 ANQGSEA. Trimming stripped 2 bases from V and 0 bases from J, with 11 bases between. The chain's CDR3 is CSVETQEASYEQYF. CDR3 nucleotides: TGCAGCGTTGAAACCCAGGAGGCCTCCTACGAGCAGTACTTC.